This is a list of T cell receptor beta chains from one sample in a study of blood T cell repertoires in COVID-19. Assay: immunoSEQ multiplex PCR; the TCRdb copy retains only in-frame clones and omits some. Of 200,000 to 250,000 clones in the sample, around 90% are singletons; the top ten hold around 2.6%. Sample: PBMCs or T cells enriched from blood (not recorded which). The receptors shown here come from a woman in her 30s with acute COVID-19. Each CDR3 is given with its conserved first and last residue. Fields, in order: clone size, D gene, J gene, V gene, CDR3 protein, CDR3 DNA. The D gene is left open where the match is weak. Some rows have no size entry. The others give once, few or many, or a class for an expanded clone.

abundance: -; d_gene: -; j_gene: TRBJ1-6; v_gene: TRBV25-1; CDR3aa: CASSVTQGRGNSPLHF; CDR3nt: TGTGCCAGCAGTGTAACACAGGGTAGGGGCAATTCACCCCTCCACTTT
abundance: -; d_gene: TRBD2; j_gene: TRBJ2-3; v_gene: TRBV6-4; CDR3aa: CASGRTSDSTDTQYF; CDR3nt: TGTGCCAGCGGGCGCACTAGCGATTCCACAGATACGCAGTATTTT
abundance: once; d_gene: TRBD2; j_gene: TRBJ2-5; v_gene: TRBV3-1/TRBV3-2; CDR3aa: CASTLAGGQETQYF; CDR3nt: TGTGCCAGCACCCTAGCGGGGGGGCAAGAGACCCAGTACTTC
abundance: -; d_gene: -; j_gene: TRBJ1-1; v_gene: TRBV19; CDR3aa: CASSIVGREAFF; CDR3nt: TGTGCCAGTAGTATAGTTGGGCGTGAAGCTTTCTTT
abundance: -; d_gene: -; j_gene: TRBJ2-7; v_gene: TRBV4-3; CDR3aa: CASSQVITGKSYEQYF; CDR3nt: TGCGCCAGCAGCCAAGTAATTACAGGGAAGTCCTACGAGCAGTACTTC
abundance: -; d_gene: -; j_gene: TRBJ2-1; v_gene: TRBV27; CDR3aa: CASSLSLYGTPEQFF; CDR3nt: TGTGCCAGCAGTTTATCCCTCTATGGGACTCCTGAGCAGTTCTTC
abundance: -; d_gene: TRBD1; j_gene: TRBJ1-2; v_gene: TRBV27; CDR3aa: CASSLEQGDGYTF; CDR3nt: TGTGCCAGCAGTTTAGAACAGGGGGATGGCTACACCTTC
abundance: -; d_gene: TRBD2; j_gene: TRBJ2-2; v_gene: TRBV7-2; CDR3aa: CASSVRGGPGELFF; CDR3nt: TGTGCCAGCAGCGTGCGGGGGGGCCCCGGGGAGCTGTTTTTT
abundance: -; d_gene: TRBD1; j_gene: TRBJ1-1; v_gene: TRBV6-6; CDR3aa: CASSTGVDTEAFF; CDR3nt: TGTGCCAGCAGTACAGGGGTTGACACTGAAGCTTTCTTT
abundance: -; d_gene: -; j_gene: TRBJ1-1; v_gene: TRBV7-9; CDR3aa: CASSLETGPRYTEAFF; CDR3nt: TGTGCCAGCAGCTTAGAAACAGGGCCGAGGTACACTGAAGCTTTCTTT
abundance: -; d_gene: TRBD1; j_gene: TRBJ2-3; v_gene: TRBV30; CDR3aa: CAWRSIGQGADTQYF; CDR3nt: TGTGCCTGGAGATCGATTGGACAGGGCGCGGATACGCAGTATTTT
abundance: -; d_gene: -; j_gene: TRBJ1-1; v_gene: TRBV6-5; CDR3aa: CASSSSYGEVTEAFF; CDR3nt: TGTGCCAGCAGTTCGAGTTATGGGGAGGTCACTGAAGCTTTCTTT
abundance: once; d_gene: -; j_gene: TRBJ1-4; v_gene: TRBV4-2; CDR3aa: CASSPIEQGSPPEKLFF; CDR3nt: TGTGCCAGCAGCCCTATCGAACAGGGATCTCCCCCAGAAAAACTGTTTTTT
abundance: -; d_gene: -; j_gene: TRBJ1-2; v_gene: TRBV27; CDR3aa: CASRPDRDYGYTF; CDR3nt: TGTGCCAGCAGGCCCGACAGAGACTATGGCTACACCTTC
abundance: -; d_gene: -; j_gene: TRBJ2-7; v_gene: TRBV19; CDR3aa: CASQGGYEQYF; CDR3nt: TGTGCCAGTCAAGGGGGCTACGAGCAGTACTTC
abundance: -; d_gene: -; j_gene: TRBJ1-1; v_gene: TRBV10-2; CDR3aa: CASSDEGGREAFF; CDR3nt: TGCGCCAGCAGTGACGAGGGAGGGCGTGAAGCTTTCTTT
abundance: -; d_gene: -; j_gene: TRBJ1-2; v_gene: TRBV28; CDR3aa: CASSSPMGQFTDYGYTF; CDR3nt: TGTGCCAGCAGTTCTCCCATGGGTCAGTTCACAGACTATGGCTACACCTTC
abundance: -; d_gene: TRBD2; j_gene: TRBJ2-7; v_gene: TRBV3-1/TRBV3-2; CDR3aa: CASSQEVKGLAPTYEQYF; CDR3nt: TGTGCCAGCAGCCAAGAGGTGAAAGGACTAGCTCCAACCTACGAGCAGTACTTC
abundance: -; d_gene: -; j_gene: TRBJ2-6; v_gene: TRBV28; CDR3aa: CASSSIQGSGANVLTF; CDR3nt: TGTGCCAGCAGTTCTATCCAGGGGTCCGGGGCCAACGTCCTGACTTTC
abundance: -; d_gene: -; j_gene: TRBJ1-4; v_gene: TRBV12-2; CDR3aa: CASRLAGTGEEKLFF; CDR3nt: TGTGCAAGTCGCTTAGCGGGGACAGGGGAGGAAAAACTGTTTTTT
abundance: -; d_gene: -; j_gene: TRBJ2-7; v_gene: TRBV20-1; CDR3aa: CSARAIYEQYF; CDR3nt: TGCAGTGCTAGAGCTATCTACGAGCAGTACTTC
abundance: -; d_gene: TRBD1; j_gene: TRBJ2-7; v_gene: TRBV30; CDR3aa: CATGTGGIYEQYF; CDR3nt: TGTGCCACAGGGACAGGTGGGATCTACGAGCAGTACTTC
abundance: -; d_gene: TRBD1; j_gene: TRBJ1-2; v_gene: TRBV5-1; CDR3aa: CASSLAGTAYGYTF; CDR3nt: TGCGCCAGCAGCTTGGCCGGGACAGCCTATGGCTACACCTTC
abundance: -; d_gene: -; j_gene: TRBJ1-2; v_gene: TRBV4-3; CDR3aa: CASSQDEPVTAYGYTF; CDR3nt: TGCGCCAGCAGCCAAGACGAACCAGTGACAGCCTATGGCTACACCTTC
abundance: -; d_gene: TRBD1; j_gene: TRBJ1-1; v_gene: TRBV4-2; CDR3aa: CASSRDRQKNTEAFF; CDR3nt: TGTGCCAGCAGCAGGGACAGACAGAAGAACACTGAAGCTTTCTTT
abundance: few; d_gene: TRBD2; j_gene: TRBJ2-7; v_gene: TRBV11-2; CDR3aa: CASSLAGRAYEQYF; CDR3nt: TGTGCCAGCAGCTTAGCGGGGAGGGCCTACGAGCAGTACTTC
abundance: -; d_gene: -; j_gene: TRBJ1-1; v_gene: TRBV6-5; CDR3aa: CATTEQGEAFF; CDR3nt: TGTGCCACCACCGAACAGGGTGAAGCTTTCTTT
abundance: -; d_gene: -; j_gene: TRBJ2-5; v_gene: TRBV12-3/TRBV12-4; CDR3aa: CASSPGLKETQYF; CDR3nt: TGTGCCAGCAGTCCAGGACTAAAAGAGACCCAGTACTTC
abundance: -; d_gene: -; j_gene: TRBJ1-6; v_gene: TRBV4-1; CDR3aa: CASSQGSLGNSPLHF; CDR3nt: TGCGCCAGCAGCCAGGGGAGTCTGGGGAATTCACCCCTCCACTTT
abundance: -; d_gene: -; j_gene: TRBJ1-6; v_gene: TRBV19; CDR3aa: CASSILGHDNSPLHF; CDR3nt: TGTGCCAGTAGTATTTTGGGCCATGATAATTCACCCCTCCACTTT
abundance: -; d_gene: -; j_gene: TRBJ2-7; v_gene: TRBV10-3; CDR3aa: CAISPTFGAYEQYF; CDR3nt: TGTGCCATCAGTCCAACCTTCGGGGCCTACGAGCAGTACTTC
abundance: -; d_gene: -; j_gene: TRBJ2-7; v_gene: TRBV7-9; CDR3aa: CASSPYRVGHYEQYF; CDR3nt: TGTGCCAGCAGCCCTTACAGGGTGGGTCACTACGAGCAGTACTTC
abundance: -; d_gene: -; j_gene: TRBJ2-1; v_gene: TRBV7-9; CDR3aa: CASSLAIRGYEQFF; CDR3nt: TGTGCCAGCAGCTTAGCGATTCGGGGATATGAGCAGTTCTTC
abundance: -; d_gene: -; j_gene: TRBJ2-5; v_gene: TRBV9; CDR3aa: CASSVSSQETQYF; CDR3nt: TGTGCCAGCAGCGTATCCAGCCAAGAGACCCAGTACTTC
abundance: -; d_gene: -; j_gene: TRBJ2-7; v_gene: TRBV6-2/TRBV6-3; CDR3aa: CASSYGRNEQYF; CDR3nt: TGTGCCAGCAGTTACGGCAGGAACGAGCAGTACTTC
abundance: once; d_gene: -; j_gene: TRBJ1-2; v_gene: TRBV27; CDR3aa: CASSPGQLPYGYTF; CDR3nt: TGTGCCAGCAGTCCTGGACAGCTCCCCTATGGCTACACCTTC
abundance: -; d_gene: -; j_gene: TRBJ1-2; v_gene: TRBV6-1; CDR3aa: CASSEVAQGQRRLVYGYTF; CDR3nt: TGTGCCAGCAGTGAAGTCGCCCAGGGTCAAAGGCGACTTGTCTATGGCTACACCTTC
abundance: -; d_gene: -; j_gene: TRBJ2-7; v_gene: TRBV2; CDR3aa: CASSDARAYEQYF; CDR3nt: TGTGCCAGCAGTGACGCACGGGCCTACGAGCAGTACTTC
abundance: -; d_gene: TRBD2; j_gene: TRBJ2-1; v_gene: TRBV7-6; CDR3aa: CASSLRPLAGVTYNEQFF; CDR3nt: TGTGCCAGCAGCTTAAGGCCCTTAGCGGGGGTTACCTACAATGAGCAGTTCTTC
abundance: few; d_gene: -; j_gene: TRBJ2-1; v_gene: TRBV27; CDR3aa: CASLDSYNEQFF; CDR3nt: TGTGCCAGCCTGGACTCTTACAATGAGCAGTTCTTC
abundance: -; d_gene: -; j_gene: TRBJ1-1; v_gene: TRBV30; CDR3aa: CAWSVSSNTEAFF; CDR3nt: TGTGCCTGGAGTGTAAGCTCGAACACTGAAGCTTTCTTT
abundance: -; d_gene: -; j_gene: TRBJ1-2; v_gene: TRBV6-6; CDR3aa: CASSYASNYGYTF; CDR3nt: TGTGCCAGCAGTTATGCGAGTAACTATGGCTACACCTTC
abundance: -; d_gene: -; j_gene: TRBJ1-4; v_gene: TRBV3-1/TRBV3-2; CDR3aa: CASSQPVSGLFF; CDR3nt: TGTGCCAGCAGCCAACCCGTTTCGGGACTGTTTTTT
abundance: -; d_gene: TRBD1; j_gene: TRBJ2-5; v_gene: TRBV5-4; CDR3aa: CASSQPRDRGGETQYF; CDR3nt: TGTGCCAGCAGCCAGCCCCGGGACAGGGGAGGGGAGACCCAGTACTTC
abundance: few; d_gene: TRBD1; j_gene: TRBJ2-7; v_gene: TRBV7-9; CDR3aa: CASSSGTGNYEQYF; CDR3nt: TGTGCCAGCAGCTCAGGGACAGGGAACTACGAGCAGTACTTC
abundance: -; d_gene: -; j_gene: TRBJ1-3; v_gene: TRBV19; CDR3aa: CASITAGNTIYF; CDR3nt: TGTGCCAGTATAACTGCTGGAAACACCATATATTTT
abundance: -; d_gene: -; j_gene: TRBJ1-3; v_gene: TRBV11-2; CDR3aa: CASIPAPGNTIYF; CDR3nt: TGTGCCAGCATCCCCGCGCCTGGAAACACCATATATTTT
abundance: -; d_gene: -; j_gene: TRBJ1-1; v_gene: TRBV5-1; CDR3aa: CASSDTLNTEAFF; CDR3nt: TGCGCCAGCAGCGATACATTGAACACTGAAGCTTTCTTT
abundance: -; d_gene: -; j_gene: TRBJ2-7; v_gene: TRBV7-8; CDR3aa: CASSLVGQGTQDFYEQYF; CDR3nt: TGTGCCAGCAGCTTAGTAGGGCAGGGGACGCAGGACTTCTACGAGCAGTACTTC
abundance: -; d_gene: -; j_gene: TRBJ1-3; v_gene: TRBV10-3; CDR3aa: CAIRGDTSMSGNTIYF; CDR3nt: TGTGCCATCAGGGGGGACACCTCAATGTCTGGAAACACCATATATTTT
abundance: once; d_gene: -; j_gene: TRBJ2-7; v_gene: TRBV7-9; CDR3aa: CASSLTDTKDF; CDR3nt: TGTGCCAGCAGCTTAACGGACACAAAGGACTTC
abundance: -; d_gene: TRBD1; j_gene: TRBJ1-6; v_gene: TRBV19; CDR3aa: CASSISGTANSPLHF; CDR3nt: TGTGCCAGTAGTATTTCCGGGACAGCTAATTCACCCCTCCACTTT
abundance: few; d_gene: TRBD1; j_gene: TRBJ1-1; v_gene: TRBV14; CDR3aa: CASSREGQGADTEAFF; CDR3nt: TGTGCCAGCAGCCGAGAGGGGCAGGGGGCGGACACTGAAGCTTTCTTT
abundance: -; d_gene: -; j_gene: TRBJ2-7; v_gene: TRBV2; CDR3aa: CASSEAPLNENYEQYF; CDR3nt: TGTGCCAGCAGTGAAGCGCCCTTAAACGAGAATTACGAGCAGTACTTC
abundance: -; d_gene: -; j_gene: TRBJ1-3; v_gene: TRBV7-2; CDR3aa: CASSLGPSSGNTIYF; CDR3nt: TGTGCCAGCAGCCTGGGCCCGAGCTCTGGAAACACCATATATTTT
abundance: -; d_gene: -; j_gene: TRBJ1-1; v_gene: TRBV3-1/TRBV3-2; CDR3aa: CASSQPQGPNTEAFF; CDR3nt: TGTGCCAGCAGCCAACCACAGGGACCGAACACTGAAGCTTTCTTT